This T cell receptor (beta chain) is drawn from a study of CD8 T cells in Susac syndrome. Sequencing of TCR beta was performed on blood CD8+ T cells and on blood CD4+ T cells. Treatment-naive patients with stable or active relapsing-remitting disease were the multiple sclerosis controls. TEMRA cells were FACS-enriched, while CD8+ and CD4+ T cells were negatively isolated. V shed 5 bases and J shed 1 base, with 14 bases lying between them. CDR1 is KGHSH and CDR2 is LQKENI in the germline V gene. The CDR3 loop spans 15 amino acids. RNA was extracted with the RNeasy kit, and a quantity of roughly 0.5 to 1 ug was reverse transcribed using random hexamers. Coverage of TCR beta CDR3 amplification by immunoSEQ multiplex PCR extended to 54 Vbeta and 13 Jbeta. In TCRdb, the immunoSEQ multiplex PCR reads were re-called with MiXCR into one record per CDR3 protein. This sample carries about 120,000 distinct CDR3 sequences, less than 95% of them seen once, and the ten largest clones take roughly 0.13%.

This TCR came from a human donor with multiple sclerosis. V usage is TRBV18 and J usage is TRBJ1-1, with D perhaps matching TRBD1 (6 bases). Material: CD4+ T cells from PBMCs. The CDR3 DNA reads TGTGCCAGCTCAGAGGCAGGACAGAAGAACACTGAAGCTTTCTTT. It specifies CASSEAGQKNTEAFF.